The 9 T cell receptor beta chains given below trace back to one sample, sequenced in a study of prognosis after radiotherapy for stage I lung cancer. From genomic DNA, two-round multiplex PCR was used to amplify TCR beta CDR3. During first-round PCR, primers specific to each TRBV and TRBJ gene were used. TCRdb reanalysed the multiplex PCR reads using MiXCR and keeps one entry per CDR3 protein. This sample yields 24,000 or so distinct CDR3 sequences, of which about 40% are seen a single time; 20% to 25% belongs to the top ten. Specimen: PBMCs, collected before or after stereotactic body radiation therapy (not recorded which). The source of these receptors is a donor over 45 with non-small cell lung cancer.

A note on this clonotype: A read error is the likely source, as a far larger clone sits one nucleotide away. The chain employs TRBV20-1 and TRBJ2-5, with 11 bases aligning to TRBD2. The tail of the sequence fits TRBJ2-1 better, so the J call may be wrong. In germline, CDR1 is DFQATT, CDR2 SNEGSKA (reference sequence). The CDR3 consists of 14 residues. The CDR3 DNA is TGCAGTGCTAGTAGCGGGAGGGTGGAAAATGAGCAGTTCTTC. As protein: CSASSGRVENEQFF.

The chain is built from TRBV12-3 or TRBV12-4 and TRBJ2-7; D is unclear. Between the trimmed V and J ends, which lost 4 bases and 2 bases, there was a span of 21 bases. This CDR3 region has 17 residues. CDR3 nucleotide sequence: TGTGCCAGCAGTTACCTCCGAATATGGGGAAGCCCCTACGAGCAGTACTTC. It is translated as CASSYLRIWGSPYEQYF.

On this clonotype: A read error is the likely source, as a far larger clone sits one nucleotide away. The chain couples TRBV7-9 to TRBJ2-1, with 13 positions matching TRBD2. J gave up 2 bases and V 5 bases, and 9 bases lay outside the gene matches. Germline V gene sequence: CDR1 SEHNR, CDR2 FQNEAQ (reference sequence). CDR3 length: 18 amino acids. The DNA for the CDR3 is TGTGCCAGCAGCGCGGTACTAGCGGGAGGGCCTCCCTACAATGAGCAGTTCTTC. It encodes CASSAVLAGGPPYNEQFF. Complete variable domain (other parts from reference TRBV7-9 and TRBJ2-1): DTGVSQNPRHKITKRGQNVTFRCDPISEHNRLYWYRQTLGQGPEFLTYFQNEAQLEKSRLLSDRFSAERPKGSFSTLEIQRTEQGDSAMYLCASSAVLAGGPPYNEQFFGPGTRLTVL.

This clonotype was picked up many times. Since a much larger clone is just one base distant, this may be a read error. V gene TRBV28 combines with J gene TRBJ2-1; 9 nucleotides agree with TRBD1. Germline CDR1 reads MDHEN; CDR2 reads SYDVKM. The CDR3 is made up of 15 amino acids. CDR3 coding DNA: TGTGCCAGCGGTTTACCCTTGGGACAGGGTAATGAGCAGTTCTTC. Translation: CASGLPLGQGNEQFF. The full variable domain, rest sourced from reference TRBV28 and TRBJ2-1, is DVKVTQSSRYLVKRTGEKVFLECVQDMDHENMFWYRQDPGLGLRLIYFSYDVKMKEKGDIPEGYSVSREKKERFSLILESASTNQTSMYLCASGLPLGQGNEQFFGPGTRLTVL.

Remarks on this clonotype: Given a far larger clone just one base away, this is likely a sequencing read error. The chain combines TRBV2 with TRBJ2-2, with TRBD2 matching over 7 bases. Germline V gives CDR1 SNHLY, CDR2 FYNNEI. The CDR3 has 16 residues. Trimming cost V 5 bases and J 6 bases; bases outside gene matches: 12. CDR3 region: CASSPMGLSGAGELFF. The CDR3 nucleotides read TGTGCCAGCAGTCCTATGGGACTATCGGGAGCCGGGGAGCTGTTTTTT. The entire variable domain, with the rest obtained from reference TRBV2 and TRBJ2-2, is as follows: EPEVTQTPSHQVTQMGQEVILRCVPISNHLYFYWYRQILGQKVEFLVSFYNNEISEKSEIFDDQFSVERPDGSNFTLKIRSTKLEDSAMYFCASSPMGLSGAGELFFGEGSRLTVL.

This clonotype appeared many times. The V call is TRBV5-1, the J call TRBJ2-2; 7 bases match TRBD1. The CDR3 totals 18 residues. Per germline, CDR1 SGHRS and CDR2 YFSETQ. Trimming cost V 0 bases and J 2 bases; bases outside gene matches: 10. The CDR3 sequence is CASSLAPTGKFNTGELFF. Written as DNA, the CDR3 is TGCGCCAGCAGCTTGGCTCCGACAGGGAAGTTTAACACCGGGGAGCTGTTTTTT.

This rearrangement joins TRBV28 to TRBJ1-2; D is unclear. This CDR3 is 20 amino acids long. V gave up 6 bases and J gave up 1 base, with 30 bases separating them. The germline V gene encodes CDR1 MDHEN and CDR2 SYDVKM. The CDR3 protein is CASSRFPGQAVDGGNYGYTF. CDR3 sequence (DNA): TGTGCCAGCAGCCGTTTCCCCGGCCAAGCAGTAGACGGCGGTAACTATGGCTACACCTTC.

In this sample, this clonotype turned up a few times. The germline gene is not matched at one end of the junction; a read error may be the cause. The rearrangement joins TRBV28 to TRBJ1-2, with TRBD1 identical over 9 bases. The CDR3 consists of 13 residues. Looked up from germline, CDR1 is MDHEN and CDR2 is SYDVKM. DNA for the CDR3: TGCGCCAGCAGTCTCGGGACAGGGATAGGCTACACCTTC. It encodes CASSLGTGIGYTF.

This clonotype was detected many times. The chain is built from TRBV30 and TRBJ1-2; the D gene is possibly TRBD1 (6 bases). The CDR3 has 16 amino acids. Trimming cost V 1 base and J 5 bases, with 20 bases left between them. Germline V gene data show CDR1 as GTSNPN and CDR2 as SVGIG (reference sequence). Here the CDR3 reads CAWSGTSTGSGYGYTF. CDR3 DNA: TGTGCCTGGAGTGGAACCTCGACAGGTTCCGGATATGGCTACACCTTC.